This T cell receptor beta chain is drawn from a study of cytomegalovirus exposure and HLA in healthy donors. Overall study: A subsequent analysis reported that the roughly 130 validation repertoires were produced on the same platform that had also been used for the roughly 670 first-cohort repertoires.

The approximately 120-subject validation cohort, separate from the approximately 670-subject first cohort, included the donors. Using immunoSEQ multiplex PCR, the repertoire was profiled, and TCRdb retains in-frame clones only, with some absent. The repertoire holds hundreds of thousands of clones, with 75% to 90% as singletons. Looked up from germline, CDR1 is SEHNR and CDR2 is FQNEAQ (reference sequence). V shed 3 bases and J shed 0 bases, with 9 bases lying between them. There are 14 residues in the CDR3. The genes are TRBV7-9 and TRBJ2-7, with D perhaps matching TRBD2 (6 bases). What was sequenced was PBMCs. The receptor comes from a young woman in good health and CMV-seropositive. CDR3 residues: CASSLAGRSYEQYF. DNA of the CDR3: TGTGCCAGCAGCTTGGCGGGGCGCTCCTACGAGCAGTACTTC.